The entry below describes one T cell receptor beta chain. Its antigen is still unknown. The sample is drawn from a study of shared clonotypes between healthy human individuals. In the study overall: Donor composition was a couple of women and three men, aged 18 to 49. General study results and limits: Shared across several donors were roughly 4.8% of the naive CD4 clonotypes.

Original data processing: Filtering of immunoSEQ junctional sequences could not match full-length read filtering. Profiling relied on immunoSEQ multiplex PCR, and the TCRdb table lists in-frame clones only, not all of them. V and J calls and clone size are copied from that table; D and trimming were computed from the DNA. The sample consists of about 1.1 million clones, 75% to 85% of them appearing once. CDR3 length: 14 amino acids. Germline V gene data show CDR1 as SGHVS and CDR2 as FQNEAQ. V shed 3 bases and J shed 9 bases, with 12 bases lying between them. Sequencing used memory CD4+ T cells from PBMCs. Regarding subset: CD45RA-negative fraction. The genes are TRBV7-8 and TRBJ2-6; D not certain. The TCR originated in a man between 18 and 29 years old in good health. Some clones in this sample may be carry-over from other donors' samples. The CDR3, as DNA: TGTGCCAGCAGCTTTCCCCGCCGTAGCAACGTCCTGACTTTC. Amino acids: CASSFPRRSNVLTF.